This TCR beta chain emerged from a study of T cells in Graves' hyperthyroidism and ophthalmopathy. The study, taken as a whole, reports: Most expanded thyroid clonotypes above 0.001 also appeared in blood.

There are many counts of this clonotype. Its target is not known. CDR3 length equals 14 residues. The junction had 6 bases not matched to a gene; V was cut back by 5 bases and J by 4 bases. There were TCR beta CDR3 regions amplified from RNA transcripts. TCR CDR3 underwent first-round RT-PCR with the HTBI primer set. Each CDR3 protein is one row after TCRdb ran MiXCR on the multiplex PCR reads. The sample includes around 97,000 distinct CDR3 sequences, approximately 50% of them seen just once. Newly diagnosed patients aged 18 to 65 had hyperthyroidism of under 2 months' duration. Patients with uncontrolled infections, other autoimmune diseases, pregnancy or lactation were excluded.

The genes are TRBV12-3 or TRBV12-4 and TRBJ2-5; 8 nucleotides agree with TRBD1. The receptor was derived from a man aged 35 to 55 with Graves' hyperthyroidism. The specimen was blood. The CDR3 DNA reads as TGTGCCAGCAGTCGACGACAGGGGCCAGAGACCCAGTACTTC. Its protein product is CASSRRQGPETQYF.